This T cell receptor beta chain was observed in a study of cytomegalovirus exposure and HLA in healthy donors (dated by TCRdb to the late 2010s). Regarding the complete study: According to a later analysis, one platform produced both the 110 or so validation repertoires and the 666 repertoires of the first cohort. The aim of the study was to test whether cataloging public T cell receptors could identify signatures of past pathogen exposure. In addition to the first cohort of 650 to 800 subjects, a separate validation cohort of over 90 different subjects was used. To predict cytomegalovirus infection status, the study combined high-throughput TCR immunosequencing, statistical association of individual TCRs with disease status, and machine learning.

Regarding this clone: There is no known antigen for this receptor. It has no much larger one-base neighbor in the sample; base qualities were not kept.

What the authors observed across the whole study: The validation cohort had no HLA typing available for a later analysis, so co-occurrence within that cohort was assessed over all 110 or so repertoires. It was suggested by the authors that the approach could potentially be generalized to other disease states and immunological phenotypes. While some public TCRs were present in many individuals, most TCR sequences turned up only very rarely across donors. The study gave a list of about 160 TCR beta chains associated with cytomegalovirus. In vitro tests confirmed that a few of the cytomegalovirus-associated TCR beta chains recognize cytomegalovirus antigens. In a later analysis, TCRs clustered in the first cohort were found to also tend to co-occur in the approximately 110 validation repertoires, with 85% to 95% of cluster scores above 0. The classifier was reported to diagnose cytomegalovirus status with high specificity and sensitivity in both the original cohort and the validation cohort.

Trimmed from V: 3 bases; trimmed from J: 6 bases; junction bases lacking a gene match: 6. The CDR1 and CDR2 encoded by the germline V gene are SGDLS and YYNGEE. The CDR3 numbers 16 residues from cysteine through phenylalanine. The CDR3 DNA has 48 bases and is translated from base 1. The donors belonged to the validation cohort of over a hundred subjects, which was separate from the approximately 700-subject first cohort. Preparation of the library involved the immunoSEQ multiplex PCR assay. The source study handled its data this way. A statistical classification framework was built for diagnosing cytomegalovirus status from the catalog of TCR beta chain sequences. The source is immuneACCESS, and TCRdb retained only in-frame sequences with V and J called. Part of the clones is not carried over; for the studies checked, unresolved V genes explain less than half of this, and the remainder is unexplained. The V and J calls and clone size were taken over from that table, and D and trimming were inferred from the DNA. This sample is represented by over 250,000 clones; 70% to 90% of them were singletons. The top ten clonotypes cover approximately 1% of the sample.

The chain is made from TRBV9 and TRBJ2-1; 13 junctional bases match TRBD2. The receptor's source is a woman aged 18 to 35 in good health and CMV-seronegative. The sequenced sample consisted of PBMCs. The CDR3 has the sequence CASSARLAGGSNEQFF. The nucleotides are TGTGCCAGCAGCGCAAGACTAGCGGGAGGATCCAATGAGCAGTTCTTC.